The 5 T cell receptor beta chains presented below share a single source sample, sequenced in a study of blood T cell repertoires in COVID-19. Using immunoSEQ multiplex PCR, the repertoire was profiled, and TCRdb retains in-frame clones only, with some absent. Here the sample spans 300,000 or so clones, approximately 88% being singletons. The specimen was peripheral blood. The receptors were gathered from a woman younger than 45 who had recovered from COVID-19.

The CDR3 nucleotides read TGTGCCAGTAGTGCCGAACAGGAAGCTAACTATGGCTACACCTTC. This encodes CASSAEQEANYGYTF. This chain links TRBV19 with TRBJ1-2; TRBD1 might be the D (5 bases). Per germline, CDR1 LNHDA and CDR2 SQIVND (reference sequence). V shed 5 bases and J shed 0 bases, with 13 bases lying between them. The CDR3 consists of 15 residues.

The J gene is TRBJ2-5, the V gene TRBV7-3; D is possibly TRBD2 (6 bases). Germline loops: CDR1 SGHTA, CDR2 FQGTGA. V was trimmed by 5 bases and J by 4 bases, leaving 20 bases between them. The CDR3 runs to 16 residues. CDR3 in DNA: TGTGCCAGCAGCCCCAAGGGAGGTTTGGGCTTAGAGACCCAGTACTTC. This translates into CASSPKGGLGLETQYF.

The V gene is TRBV3-1 (or the pseudogene TRBV3-2), the J gene TRBJ2-6, with D possibly being TRBD2 (5 bases). Trimming stripped 4 bases from V and 0 bases from J, with 16 bases between. Germline V CDR1 and CDR2: LGHDT, YNNKEL (reference sequence). This CDR3 region has 18 residues. The CDR3 DNA reads as TGTGCCAGCAGCCCTACGGACGGGAAGAGCTCTGGGGCCAACGTCCTGACTTTC. Its translation is CASSPTDGKSSGANVLTF.

The CDR3 region has the DNA TGCGCCAGCAGCGGGACAGGGGGGCGATCCTACAATGAGCAGTTCTTC. Its translation is CASSGTGGRSYNEQFF. The chain joins TRBV5-1 to TRBJ2-1; 11 nucleotides agree with TRBD1. V trimming: 4 bases; J trimming: 1 base; junction bases outside the gene matches: 4. Germline values: CDR1 SGHRS, CDR2 YFSETQ. The CDR3 sequence is 16 residues long.

The chain employs TRBV30 and TRBJ1-1; D perhaps matches TRBD1 (5 bases). The CDR3 is made up of 18 amino acids. V lost 8 bases, J lost 1 base, and 29 bases lay in between. Germline V CDR1 and CDR2: GTSNPN, SVGIG (reference sequence). DNA of the CDR3: TGTGCCGTCCGAACCCCTCGACAGCACACCACCTCGAACACTGAAGCTTTCTTT. This translates into CAVRTPRQHTTSNTEAFF.